This T cell receptor (beta chain) derives from a study of blood T cell repertoires in COVID-19. Overall study: PBMCs, B-cell-depleted T cells, or T cells provided the cDNA or gDNA that made up the material.

This clone occurred once. The table came from immunoSEQ multiplex PCR; TCRdb's copy has only in-frame clones and leaves some out. The sample contains some 150,000 clones, roughly 82% of which appear only once. This CDR3 comprises 15 residues. Germline loops: CDR1 SGHRS, CDR2 YFSETQ. V trimming: 3 bases; J trimming: 7 bases; junction bases outside the gene matches: 4. Sequenced sample: peripheral blood. The J gene is TRBJ2-2, the V gene TRBV5-1; TRBD1 matches 12 bases. This clonotype originated in a man between 65 and 85 years old with acute or convalescent COVID-19. The CDR3 region has the DNA TGCGCCAGCAGCTGGGGACAGGGGGCCGGCGGGGAGCTGTTTTTT. As protein: CASSWGQGAGGELFF.